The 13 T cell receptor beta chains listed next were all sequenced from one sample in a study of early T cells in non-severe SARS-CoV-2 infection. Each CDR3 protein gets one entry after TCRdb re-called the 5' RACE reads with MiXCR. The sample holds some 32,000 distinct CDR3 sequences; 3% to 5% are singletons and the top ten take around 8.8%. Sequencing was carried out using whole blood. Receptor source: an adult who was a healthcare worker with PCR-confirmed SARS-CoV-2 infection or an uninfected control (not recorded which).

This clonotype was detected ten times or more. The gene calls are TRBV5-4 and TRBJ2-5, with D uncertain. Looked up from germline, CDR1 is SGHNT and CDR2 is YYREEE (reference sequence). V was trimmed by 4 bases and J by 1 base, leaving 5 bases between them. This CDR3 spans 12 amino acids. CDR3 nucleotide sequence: TGTGCCAGCAGCCGCACCCAAGAGACCCAGTACTTC. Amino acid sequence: CASSRTQETQYF. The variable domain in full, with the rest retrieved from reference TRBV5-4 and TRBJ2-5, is ETGVTQSPTHLIKTRGQQVTLRCSSQSGHNTVSWYQQALGQGPQFIFQYYREEENGRGNFPPRFSGLQFPNYSSELNVNALELDDSALYLCASSRTQETQYFGPGTRLLVL.

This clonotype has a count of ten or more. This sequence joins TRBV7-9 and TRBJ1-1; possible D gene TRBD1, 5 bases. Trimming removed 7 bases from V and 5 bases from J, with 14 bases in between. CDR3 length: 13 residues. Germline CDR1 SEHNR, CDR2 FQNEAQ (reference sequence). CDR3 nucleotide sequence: TGTGCCAGCACTTGGAGCGGGGGAACTGAAGCTTTCTTT. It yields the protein CASTWSGGTEAFF.

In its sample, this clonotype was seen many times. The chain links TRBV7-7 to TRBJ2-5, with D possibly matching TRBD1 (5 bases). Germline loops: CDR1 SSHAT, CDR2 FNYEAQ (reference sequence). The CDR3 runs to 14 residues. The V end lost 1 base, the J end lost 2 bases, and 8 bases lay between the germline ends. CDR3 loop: CASSLVDRQETQYF. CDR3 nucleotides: TGTGCCAGCAGCTTAGTAGACAGACAAGAGACCCAGTACTTC.

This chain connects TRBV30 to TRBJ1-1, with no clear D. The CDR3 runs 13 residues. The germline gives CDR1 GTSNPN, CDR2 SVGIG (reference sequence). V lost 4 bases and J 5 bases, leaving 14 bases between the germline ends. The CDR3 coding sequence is TGTGCCTGGATTAGTATGAGTTCTACTGAAGCTTTCTTT. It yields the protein CAWISMSSTEAFF. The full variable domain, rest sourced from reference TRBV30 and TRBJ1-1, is SQTIHQWPATLVQPVGSPLSLECTVEGTSNPNLYWYRQAAGRGLQLLFYSVGIGQISSEVPQNLSASRPQDRQFILSSKKLLLSDSGFYLCAWISMSSTEAFFGQGTRLTVV.

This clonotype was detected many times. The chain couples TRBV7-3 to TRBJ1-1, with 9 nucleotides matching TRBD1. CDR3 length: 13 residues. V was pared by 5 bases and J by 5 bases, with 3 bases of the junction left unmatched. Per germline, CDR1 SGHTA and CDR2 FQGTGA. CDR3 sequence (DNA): TGTGCCAGCAGCCTGACAGGGGGAACTGAAGCTTTCTTT. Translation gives CASSLTGGTEAFF.

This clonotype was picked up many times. The DNA of the CDR3 is TGTGCCAGCAGCCCCGGTGCACGGGGGTCCCAGGGGTCCTACGAGCAGTACTTC. This sequence encodes CASSPGARGSQGSYEQYF. V is TRBV7-8 and J is TRBJ2-7, with D possibly being TRBD1 or TRBD2 (6 bases each). The germline V gene has CDR1 SGHVS and CDR2 FQNEAQ. V lost 5 bases and J lost 1, with 24 bases in between. The CDR3 is made up of 18 amino acids.

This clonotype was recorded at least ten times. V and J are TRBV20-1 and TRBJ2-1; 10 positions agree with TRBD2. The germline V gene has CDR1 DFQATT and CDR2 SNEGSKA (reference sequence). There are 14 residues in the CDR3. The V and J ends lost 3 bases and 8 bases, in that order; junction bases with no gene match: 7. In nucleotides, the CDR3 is TGCAGTGCTAGCCCTAGCGGGAGTATCTATGAGCAGTTCTTC. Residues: CSASPSGSIYEQFF.

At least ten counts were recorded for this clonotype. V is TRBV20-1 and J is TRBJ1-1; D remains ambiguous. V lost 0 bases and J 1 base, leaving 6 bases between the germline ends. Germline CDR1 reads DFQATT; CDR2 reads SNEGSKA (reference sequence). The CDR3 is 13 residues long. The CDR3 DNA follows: TGCAGTGCTAGAGATTGGGGGAACACTGAAGCTTTCTTT. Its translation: CSARDWGNTEAFF.

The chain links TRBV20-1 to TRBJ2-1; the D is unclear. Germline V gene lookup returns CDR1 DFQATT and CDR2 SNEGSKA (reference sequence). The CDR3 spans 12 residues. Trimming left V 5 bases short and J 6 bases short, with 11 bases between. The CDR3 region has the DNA TGCAGTGCTGAAGTCTCGGTCAATGAGCAGTTCTTC. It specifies CSAEVSVNEQFF.

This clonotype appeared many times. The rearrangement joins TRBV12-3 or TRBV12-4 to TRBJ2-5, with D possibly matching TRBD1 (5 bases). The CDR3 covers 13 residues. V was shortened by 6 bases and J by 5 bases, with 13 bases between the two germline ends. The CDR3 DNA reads TGTGCCAGCAGCCTACAGGAGCAGGAGACCCAGTACTTC. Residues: CASSLQEQETQYF.

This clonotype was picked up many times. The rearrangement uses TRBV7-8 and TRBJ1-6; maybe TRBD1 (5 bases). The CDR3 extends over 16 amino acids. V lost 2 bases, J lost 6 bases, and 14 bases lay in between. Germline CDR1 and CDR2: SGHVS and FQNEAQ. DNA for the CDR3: TGTGCCAGCAGCTTAACCGCTCGGGGGGTTAATTCACCCCTCCACTTT. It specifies CASSLTARGVNSPLHF.

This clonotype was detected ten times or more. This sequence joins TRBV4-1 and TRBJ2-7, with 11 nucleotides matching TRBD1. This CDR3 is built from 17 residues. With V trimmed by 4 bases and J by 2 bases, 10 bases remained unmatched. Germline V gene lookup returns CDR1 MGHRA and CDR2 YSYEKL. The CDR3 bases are TGCGCCAGCAGCCGATCCTTATTGGGACAGGGGGCCTACGAGCAGTACTTC. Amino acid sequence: CASSRSLLGQGAYEQYF.

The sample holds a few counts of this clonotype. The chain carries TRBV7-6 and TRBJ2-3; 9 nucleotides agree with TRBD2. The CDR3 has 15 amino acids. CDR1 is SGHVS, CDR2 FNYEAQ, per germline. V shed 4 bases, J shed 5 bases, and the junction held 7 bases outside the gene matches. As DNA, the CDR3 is TGTGCCAGCAGCTCGATTGCGGGGGGGCAAGATACGCAGTATTTT. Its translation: CASSSIAGGQDTQYF.